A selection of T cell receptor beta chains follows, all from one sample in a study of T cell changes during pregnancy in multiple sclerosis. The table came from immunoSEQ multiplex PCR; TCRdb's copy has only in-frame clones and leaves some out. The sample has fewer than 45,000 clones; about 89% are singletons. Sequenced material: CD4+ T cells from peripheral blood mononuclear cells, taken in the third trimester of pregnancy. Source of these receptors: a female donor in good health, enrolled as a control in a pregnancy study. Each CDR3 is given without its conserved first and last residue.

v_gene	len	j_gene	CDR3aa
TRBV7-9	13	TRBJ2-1	ASRPTSGKTSEQF
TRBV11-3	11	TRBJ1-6	ASSEITGAPLH
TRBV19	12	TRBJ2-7	ASSYQQGPYEQY
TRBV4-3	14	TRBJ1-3	ASSHYLRGIGNTIY
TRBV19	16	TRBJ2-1	ASSTLGLADFSYNEQF
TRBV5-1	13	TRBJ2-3	ASSSDRAPRDTQY
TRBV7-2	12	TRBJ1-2	ASSPMEAGYGYT
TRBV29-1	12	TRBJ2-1	SVDGFRGFNEQF
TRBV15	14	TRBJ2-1	ATSGLAGGTYNEQF
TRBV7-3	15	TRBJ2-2	ASSLGLAGGYTGELF
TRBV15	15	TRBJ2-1	ATSRIGLAGHRGEQF
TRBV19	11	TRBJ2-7	ASSIGLLDEQY
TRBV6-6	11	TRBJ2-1	ASLLAGANEQF
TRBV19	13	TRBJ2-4	ASSTGGREGNIQY
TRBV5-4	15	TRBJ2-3	ASSSQTSGGYTDTQY
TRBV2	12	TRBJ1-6	ASTDLQGNSPLH
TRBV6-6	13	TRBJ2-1	ASRRREGLFNEQF
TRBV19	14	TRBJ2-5	ASSIMSGRGVKTQY
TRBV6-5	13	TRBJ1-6	ASNNGGGLGSPLH
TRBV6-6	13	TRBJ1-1	ASIDRFFMNTEAF
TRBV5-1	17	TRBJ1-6	ASSSLGTGGASYNSPLH
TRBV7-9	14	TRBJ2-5	ASSWRTSGARETQY